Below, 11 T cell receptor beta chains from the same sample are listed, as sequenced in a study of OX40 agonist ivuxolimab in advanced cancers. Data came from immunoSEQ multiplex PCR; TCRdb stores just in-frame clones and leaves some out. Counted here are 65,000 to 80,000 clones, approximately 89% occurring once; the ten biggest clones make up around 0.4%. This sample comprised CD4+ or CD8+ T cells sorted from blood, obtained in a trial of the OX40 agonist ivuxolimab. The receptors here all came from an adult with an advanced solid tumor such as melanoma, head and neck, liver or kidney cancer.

The CDR3 spells CASSGVGLTYEQYF. CDR3 in DNA: TGTGCCAGCAGCGGGGTGGGGCTCACCTACGAGCAGTACTTC. This chain links TRBV7-9 with TRBJ2-7, with D maybe TRBD1 (5 bases). Trimming shortened V by 5 bases and J by 2 bases, and 13 bases separated the two germline ends. Germline CDR1 and CDR2: SEHNR and FQNEAQ (reference sequence). This CDR3 is built from 14 residues.

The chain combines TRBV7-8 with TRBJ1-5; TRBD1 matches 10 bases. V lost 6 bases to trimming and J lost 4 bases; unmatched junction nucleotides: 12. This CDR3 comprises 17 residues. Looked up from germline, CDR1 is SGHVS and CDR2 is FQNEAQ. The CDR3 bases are TGTGCCAGCAGTTCCGTGGGAGACAGGGGGCGAAATCAGCCCCAGCATTTT. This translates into CASSSVGDRGRNQPQHF.

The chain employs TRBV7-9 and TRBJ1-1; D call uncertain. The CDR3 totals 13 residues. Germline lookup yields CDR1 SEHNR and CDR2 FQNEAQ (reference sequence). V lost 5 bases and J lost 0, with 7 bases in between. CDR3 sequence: CASSPPVNTEAFF. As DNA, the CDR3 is TGTGCCAGCAGCCCGCCGGTGAACACTGAAGCTTTCTTT.

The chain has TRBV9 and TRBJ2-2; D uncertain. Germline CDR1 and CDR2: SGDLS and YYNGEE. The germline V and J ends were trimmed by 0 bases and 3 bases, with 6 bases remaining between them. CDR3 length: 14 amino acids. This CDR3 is CASSVVMDTGELFF. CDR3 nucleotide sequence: TGTGCCAGCAGCGTAGTCATGGACACCGGGGAGCTGTTTTTT.

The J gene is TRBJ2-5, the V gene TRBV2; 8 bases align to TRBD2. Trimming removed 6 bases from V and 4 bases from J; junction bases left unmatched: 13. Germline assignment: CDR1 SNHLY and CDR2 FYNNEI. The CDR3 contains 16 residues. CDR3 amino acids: CASSPGGTSLGETQYF. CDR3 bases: TGTGCCAGCAGCCCAGGAGGGACTAGTCTTGGAGAGACCCAGTACTTC.

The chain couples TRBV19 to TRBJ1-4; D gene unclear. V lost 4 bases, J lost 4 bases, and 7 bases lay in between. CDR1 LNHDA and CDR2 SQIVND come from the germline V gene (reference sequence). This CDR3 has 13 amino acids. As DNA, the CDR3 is TGTGCCAGTAGTAACCAAATTAATGAAAAACTGTTTTTT. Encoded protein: CASSNQINEKLFF.

The CDR3 region has the DNA TGTGCCAGCAGCTTAGGGCAGGGAGAAAAACTGTTTTTT. Protein product: CASSLGQGEKLFF. J is TRBJ1-4 and V is TRBV7-9, with D possibly TRBD1 on 5 matching bases. Trimming removed 1 base at V and 8 bases at J, with 8 bases between. The CDR3 contains 13 residues. Germline V gene data show CDR1 as SEHNR and CDR2 as FQNEAQ (reference sequence).

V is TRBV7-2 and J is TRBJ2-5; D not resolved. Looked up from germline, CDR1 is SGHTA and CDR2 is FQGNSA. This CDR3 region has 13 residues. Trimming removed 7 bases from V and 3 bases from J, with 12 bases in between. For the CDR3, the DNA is TGTGCCAGCACCACTCTAGTAAAAGAGACCCAGTACTTC. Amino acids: CASTTLVKETQYF.

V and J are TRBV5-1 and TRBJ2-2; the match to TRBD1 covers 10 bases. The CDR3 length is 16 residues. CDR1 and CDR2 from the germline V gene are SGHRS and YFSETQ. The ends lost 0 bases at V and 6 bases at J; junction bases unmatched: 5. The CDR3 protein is CASSLAGTGAAGELFF. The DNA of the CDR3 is TGCGCCAGCAGCTTGGCCGGGACAGGGGCGGCCGGGGAGCTGTTTTTT.

CDR3 sequence (DNA): TGTGCCAGCAGCCTAGGGGGTTACCAGGGAGAGACCCAGTACTTC. This gives the protein CASSLGGYQGETQYF. This chain connects TRBV7-9 to TRBJ2-5; D perhaps matches TRBD1 (6 bases). V was pared by 5 bases and J by 4 bases, with 17 bases between. Looked up from germline, CDR1 is SEHNR and CDR2 is FQNEAQ (reference sequence). The CDR3 is made up of 15 amino acids.

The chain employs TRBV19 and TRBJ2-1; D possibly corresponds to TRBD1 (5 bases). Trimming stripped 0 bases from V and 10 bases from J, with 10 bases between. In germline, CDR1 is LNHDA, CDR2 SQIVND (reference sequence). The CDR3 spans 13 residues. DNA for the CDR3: TGTGCCAGTAGTATAGATGTTCACAGGGAGCAGTTCTTC. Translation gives CASSIDVHREQFF.